Listed here are 25 T cell receptor beta chains from one sample, sequenced in a study of blood T cells in healthy people across ages. For the second PCR, which ran for about 6 to 11 cycles, a sample-barcoded 5' primer and a J-beta primer mix were used. TCRdb re-analysed the 5' RACE reads in MiXCR, keeping a single row per CDR3 protein. The sample includes under 800,000 distinct CDR3 sequences, about 42% of them seen just once. The source material was blood. The receptors derive from a woman aged 55-70 years in good health.

V and J are TRBV20-1 and TRBJ2-1; 9 positions match TRBD2. Germline-derived CDR1 and CDR2 are DFQATT and SNEGSKA (reference sequence). With 5 bases clipped from V and 8 bases from J, the junction kept 10 bases outside the gene matches. This CDR3 spans 14 amino acids. CDR3 DNA: TGCAGTGCTGAACGGGCGGGAGGGCCCGATGAGCAGTTCTTC. This sequence encodes CSAERAGGPDEQFF.

There are a few counts of this clonotype. The V call is TRBV27, the J call TRBJ2-7, with TRBD1 matching 9 bases. The germline V gene encodes CDR1 MNHEY and CDR2 SMNVEV (reference sequence). The CDR3 consists of 16 residues. The V and J ends lost 4 bases and 3 bases, in that order; junction bases with no gene match: 10. The CDR3 loop reads CASSWIPGQGNYEQYF. The CDR3, as DNA: TGTGCCAGCAGTTGGATTCCGGGACAGGGAAACTACGAGCAGTACTTC.

CDR3 amino acids: CASSQKGGPGLAGGYSYEQYF. The CDR3 nucleotides are TGTGCCAGCAGCCAAAAAGGAGGTCCGGGACTAGCGGGAGGGTACTCCTACGAGCAGTACTTC. This chain uses TRBV4-2 with TRBJ2-7; 16 bases agree with TRBD2. In germline, CDR1 is LGHNA, CDR2 YNFKEQ. This CDR3 contains 21 residues. V trimming: 2 bases; J trimming: 0 bases; junction bases outside the gene matches: 13.

This clonotype was picked up many times. The chain recombines TRBV2 with TRBJ2-7; tentative D call: TRBD2 (5 bases). This CDR3 is built from 13 residues. Germline V gene sequence: CDR1 SNHLY, CDR2 FYNNEI. V was clipped by 5 bases and J by 4 bases, with 12 bases between them. CDR3 nucleotides: TGTGCCAGCAGTCCCGACGAGGGTTACGAGCAGTACTTC. Protein product: CASSPDEGYEQYF.

V gene TRBV7-2 combines with J gene TRBJ2-7; D is unclear. CDR3 size: 15 residues. Trimming left V 1 base short and J 5 bases short, with 15 bases between. CDR1 and CDR2 (germline): SGHTA, FQGNSA. The CDR3 loop reads CASSLERSRHNEQYF. The DNA of the CDR3 is TGTGCCAGCAGCTTAGAGAGGAGCAGGCATAACGAGCAGTACTTC. Based on the CDR3 plus reference TRBV7-2 and TRBJ2-7, the full variable domain is GAGVSQSPSNKVTEKGKDVELRCDPISGHTALYWYRQSLGQGLEFLIYFQGNSAPDKSGLPSDRFSAERTGGSVSTLTIQRTQQEDSAVYLCASSLERSRHNEQYFGPGTRLTVT.

The V gene is TRBV6-2 or TRBV6-3, the J gene TRBJ2-2, with a possible D match to TRBD2 (5 bases). The CDR3 is 14 amino acids. V was pared by 5 bases and J by 5 bases, with 12 bases between. CDR1 MNHEY and CDR2 SVGEGT come from the germline V gene. The CDR3 DNA is TGTGCCAGCAGTGAGGCGGGTTCTACCGGGGAGCTGTTTTTT. This gives the protein CASSEAGSTGELFF.

This chain joins TRBV19 and TRBJ1-1, with D uncertain. V was clipped by 4 bases and J by 0 bases, with 3 bases between them. CDR1 is LNHDA, CDR2 SQIVND, per germline (reference sequence). There are 12 residues in the CDR3. CDR3: CASSRMNTEAFF. The DNA of the CDR3 is TGTGCCAGTAGTAGGATGAACACTGAAGCTTTCTTT. Looking up the rest from reference TRBV19 and TRBJ1-1 gives the full variable domain: DGGITQSPKYLFRKEGQNVTLSCEQNLNHDAMYWYRQDPGQGLRLIYYSQIVNDFQKGDIAEGYSVSREKKESFPLTVTSAQKNPTAFYLCASSRMNTEAFFGQGTRLTVV.

This clonotype came up many times. At one of its ends the junction is not consistent with the germline gene, which may arise from a read error. This rearrangement joins TRBV7-9 to TRBJ1-2; TRBD1 is a possible D gene (5 bases). Germline V gives CDR1 SEHNR, CDR2 FQNEAQ (reference sequence). There are 14 residues in the CDR3. CDR3 region: CASSLGQANYGYTF. In DNA form, the CDR3 reads TGCGCCAGCAGCTTGGGGCAGGCCAACTATGGCTACACCTTC.

This clonotype turned up a few times. The CDR3 DNA follows: TGTGCCAGCAGTGCGGAGGCAGGGTGGATGGAGACCCAGTACTTC. It yields the protein CASSAEAGWMETQYF. The rearrangement uses TRBV6-1 and TRBJ2-5; D is possibly TRBD1 or TRBD2 (5 bases each). CDR3 size: 15 residues. Trimming took 4 bases from V and 5 from J, leaving 17 bases between them. Germline V lookup: CDR1 MNHNS, CDR2 SASEGT.

This chain joins TRBV7-7 and TRBJ2-1, with 9 positions matching TRBD2. Germline CDR1 and CDR2: SSHAT and FNYEAQ (reference sequence). The CDR3 has 21 amino acids. After removal of 1 base from V and 3 bases from J, the junction contained 19 bases not matched to a gene. CDR3 residues: CASSLVYPSGARSTLYNEQFF. The CDR3 nucleotides read TGTGCCAGCAGCTTAGTTTATCCTAGCGGGGCCCGAAGCACACTCTACAATGAGCAGTTCTTC.

This clonotype has only a few counts. The chain links TRBV28 to TRBJ2-1, with D perhaps matching TRBD1 (5 bases). Trimming stripped 9 bases from V and 4 bases from J, with 13 bases between. The germline gives CDR1 MDHEN, CDR2 SYDVKM. CDR3 size: 13 residues. The CDR3 DNA reads as TGTGCCAGTGGGGCAGAGATGTACAATGAGCAGTTCTTC. This codes for CASGAEMYNEQFF. The full variable domain, in which reference TRBV28 and TRBJ2-1 provide the parts outside the CDR3, is DVKVTQSSRYLVKRTGEKVFLECVQDMDHENMFWYRQDPGLGLRLIYFSYDVKMKEKGDIPEGYSVSREKKERFSLILESASTNQTSMYLCASGAEMYNEQFFGPGTRLTVL.

V usage is TRBV5-1 and J usage is TRBJ2-1; 7 nucleotides match TRBD1. The J call may not be correct, given that the DNA end is closer to TRBJ2-7. Germline V gene data show CDR1 as SGHRS and CDR2 as YFSETQ. The CDR3 is made up of 15 amino acids. CDR3 nucleotides: TGCGCCAGCAGTCGGCAAGGGACAGTAGCCCTCGAGCAGTACTTC. It codes for CASSRQGTVALEQYF.

V gene TRBV12-3 or TRBV12-4 combines with J gene TRBJ2-2; the match to TRBD2 covers 8 bases. With 5 bases clipped from V and 4 bases from J, the junction kept 9 bases outside the gene matches. The CDR3 loop spans 16 amino acids. The CDR3 sequence: CASSARAGDPTGELFF. CDR3 DNA sequence: TGTGCCAGCAGTGCGAGAGCGGGGGACCCCACCGGGGAGCTGTTTTTT.

The rearrangement joins TRBV4-3 to TRBJ2-3; tentatively, D is TRBD1 or TRBD2 (5 bases each). Germline assignment: CDR1 LGHNA and CDR2 YSLEER. V shed 0 bases and J shed 5 bases, with 12 bases lying between them. The CDR3 covers 15 residues. The CDR3 coding sequence is TGCGCCAGCAGCCAAGATGGGGGAGATAGAGATACGCAGTATTTT. Translating gives CASSQDGGDRDTQYF.

Only a few counts were recorded for this clonotype. The genes are TRBV20-1 and TRBJ2-7; TRBD1 matches 7 bases. V was pared by 2 bases and J by 2 bases, with 6 bases of the junction left unmatched. The CDR3 is 14 residues long. The V gene's germline CDR1 is DFQATT and CDR2 SNEGSKA (reference sequence). The CDR3 DNA follows: TGCAGTGCTAGACCAACGACAGGGACCTACGAGCAGTACTTC. This codes for CSARPTTGTYEQYF.

The chain recombines TRBV12-3 or TRBV12-4 with TRBJ2-3; D is unclear. The V end was cut by 5 bases, the J end by 2 bases, with 11 bases between. This CDR3 is 14 amino acids long. Here the CDR3 reads CASSQRAITDTQYF. CDR3 sequence (DNA): TGTGCCAGCAGTCAGCGAGCGATCACAGATACGCAGTATTTT.

This chain links TRBV20-1 with TRBJ2-1; unclear D gene. V lost 3 bases and J lost 9, with 6 bases in between. The CDR3 consists of 10 residues. Germline V lookup: CDR1 DFQATT, CDR2 SNEGSKA (reference sequence). The CDR3 region is CSARSGEQFF. The CDR3 nucleotides are TGCAGTGCTAGGTCCGGTGAGCAGTTCTTC.

This clonotype was counted ten times or more. The chain employs TRBV5-1 and TRBJ1-2; 7 positions agree with TRBD1. Germline lookup yields CDR1 SGHRS and CDR2 YFSETQ. V shed 3 bases, J shed 5 bases, and the junction held 4 bases outside the gene matches. This CDR3 spans 13 amino acids. Here the CDR3 reads CASSSGQSYGYTF. The DNA of the CDR3 is TGCGCCAGCAGCTCGGGACAGAGTTATGGCTACACCTTC.

Worth noting for this clonotype: The junction departs from the called germline gene at one end, perhaps through a read error. The chain joins TRBV29-1 to TRBJ1-5, with 8 bases matching TRBD1. This CDR3 comprises 13 residues. Germline V gene lookup returns CDR1 SQVTM and CDR2 ANQGSEA. The CDR3 reads CSVGQGLNQTQHF. The CDR3 DNA reads TGCAGCGTTGGACAGGGGCTCAATCAGACCCAGCATTTT.

This clonotype was counted between two and nine times. This chain joins TRBV20-1 and TRBJ2-7, with a possible D match to TRBD2 (6 bases). The V end lost 6 bases, the J end lost 3 bases, and 15 bases lay between the germline ends. Looked up from germline, CDR1 is DFQATT and CDR2 is SNEGSKA (reference sequence). This CDR3 comprises 13 residues. CDR3 sequence (DNA): TGCAGTGCGTACCGGGAGCCCGGCTACGAGCAGTACTTC. Its protein is CSAYREPGYEQYF.

Of note for this clonotype: This may arise from a read error, as a much more abundant clone is one base away. This sequence joins TRBV12-3 or TRBV12-4 and TRBJ2-7; 9 nucleotides match TRBD2. The CDR3 has 15 amino acids. Written as DNA, the CDR3 is TGTGCCAGCAGTTTATCTAGCGGGGTCTCCTACGAGCGGTACTTC. The encoded protein is CASSLSSGVSYERYF.

This clonotype was detected only a few times. This chain connects TRBV19 to TRBJ2-6; D remains unclear. Germline V gene lookup returns CDR1 LNHDA and CDR2 SQIVND (reference sequence). V dropped 6 bases and J dropped 1 base, with 13 bases sitting between them. There are 16 residues in the CDR3. In DNA form, the CDR3 reads TGTGCCAGTAGCCCTGGCGAGGCGTCTGGGGCCAACGTCCTGACTTTC. Translated: CASSPGEASGANVLTF.

This clonotype was counted a few times. This chain links TRBV25-1 with TRBJ2-2, with a weak D call TRBD1 (6 bases). Trimming shortened V by 6 bases and J by 2 bases, and 10 bases separated the two germline ends. This CDR3 region has 14 residues. CDR1 and CDR2 from the germline V gene are MGHDK and SYGVNS. CDR3 residues: CASSRDINTGELFF. The CDR3 DNA is TGTGCCAGCAGCCGGGACATCAACACCGGGGAGCTGTTTTTT. The full variable domain, with the rest looked up from reference TRBV25-1 and TRBJ2-2, is EADIYQTPRYLVIGTGKKITLECSQTMGHDKMYWYQQDPGMELHLIHYSYGVNSTEKGDLSSESTVSRIRTEHFPLTLESARPSHTSQYLCASSRDINTGELFFGEGSRLTVL.

In this sample, this clonotype turned up a few times. This chain joins TRBV25-1 and TRBJ1-2; TRBD1 is a possible D gene (5 bases). CDR1 MGHDK and CDR2 SYGVNS come from the germline V gene. V was clipped by 4 bases and J by 4 bases, with 10 bases between them. The CDR3 totals 13 residues. CDR3 protein: CASSAQGFYGYTF. CDR3 DNA: TGTGCCAGCAGTGCCCAGGGCTTCTATGGCTACACCTTC.

This chain joins TRBV7-3 and TRBJ2-3, with 11 bases identical to TRBD2. The trim removed 5 bases at V and 5 bases at J, leaving 15 bases unmatched. This CDR3 has 18 amino acids. Germline CDR1 and CDR2: SGHTA and FQGTGA. In DNA form, the CDR3 reads TGTGCCAGCAGCCCTAATGGGATAGCGGGGGGGTCTCTAGATACGCAGTATTTT. It specifies CASSPNGIAGGSLDTQYF.